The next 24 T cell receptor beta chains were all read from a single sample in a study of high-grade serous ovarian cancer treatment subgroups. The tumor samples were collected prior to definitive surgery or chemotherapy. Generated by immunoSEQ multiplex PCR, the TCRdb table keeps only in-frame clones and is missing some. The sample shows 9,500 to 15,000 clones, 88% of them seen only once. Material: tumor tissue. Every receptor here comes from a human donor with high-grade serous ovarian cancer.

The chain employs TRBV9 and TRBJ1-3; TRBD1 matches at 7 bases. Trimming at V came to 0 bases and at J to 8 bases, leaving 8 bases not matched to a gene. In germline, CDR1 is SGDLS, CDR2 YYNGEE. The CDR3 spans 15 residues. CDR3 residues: CASSVATGVTDTIYF. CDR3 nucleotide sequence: TGTGCCAGCAGCGTAGCTACAGGGGTGACGGACACCATATATTTT. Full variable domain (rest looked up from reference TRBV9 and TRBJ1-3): DSGVTQTPKHLITATGQRVTLRCSPRSGDLSVYWYQQSLDQGLQFLIQYYNGEERAKGNILERFSAQQFPDLHSELNLSSLELGDSALYFCASSVATGVTDTIYFGEGSWLTVV.

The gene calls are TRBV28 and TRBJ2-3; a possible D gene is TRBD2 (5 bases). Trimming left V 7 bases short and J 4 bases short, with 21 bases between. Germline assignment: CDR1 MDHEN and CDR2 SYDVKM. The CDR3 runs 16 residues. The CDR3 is CASTLKRGRVADTQYF. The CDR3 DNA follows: TGTGCCAGCACCCTAAAGAGAGGGCGGGTCGCAGATACGCAGTATTTT.

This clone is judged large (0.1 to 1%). CDR3: CASSLFEGLNTEAFF. CDR3 bases: TGTGCCAGCAGTTTGTTCGAGGGACTAAACACTGAAGCTTTCTTT. The rearrangement uses TRBV28 and TRBJ1-1, with TRBD1 as a possible D gene (5 bases). V was clipped by 3 bases and J by 2 bases, with 13 bases between them. Per the germline V gene, CDR1 is MDHEN and CDR2 is SYDVKM. This CDR3 is 15 amino acids long.

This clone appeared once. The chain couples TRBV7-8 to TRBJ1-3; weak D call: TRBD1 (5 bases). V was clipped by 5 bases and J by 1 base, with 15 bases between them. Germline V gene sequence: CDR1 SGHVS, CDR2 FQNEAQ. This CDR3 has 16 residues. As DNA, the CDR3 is TGTGCCAGCAGCCCCTTGCGGGGGATATCTGGAAACACCATATATTTT. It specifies CASSPLRGISGNTIYF.

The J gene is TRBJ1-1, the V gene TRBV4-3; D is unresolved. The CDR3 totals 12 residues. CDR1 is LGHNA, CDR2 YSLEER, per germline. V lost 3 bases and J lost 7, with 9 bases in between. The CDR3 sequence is CASSQDMGEAFF. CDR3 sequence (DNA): TGCGCCAGCAGCCAGGATATGGGTGAAGCTTTCTTT.

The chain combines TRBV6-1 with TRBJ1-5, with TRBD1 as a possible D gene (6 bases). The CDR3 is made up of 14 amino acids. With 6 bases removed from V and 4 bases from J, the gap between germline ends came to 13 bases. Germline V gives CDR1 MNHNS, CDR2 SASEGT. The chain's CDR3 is CASSHTGNNQPQHF. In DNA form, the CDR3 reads TGTGCCAGCAGCCATACAGGGAATAATCAGCCCCAGCATTTT.

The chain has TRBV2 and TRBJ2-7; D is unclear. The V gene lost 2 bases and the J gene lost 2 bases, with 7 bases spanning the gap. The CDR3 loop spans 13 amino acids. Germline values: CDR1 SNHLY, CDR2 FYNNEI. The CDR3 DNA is TGTGCCAGCAGTGAAAGGGCCGCCTACGAGCAGTACTTC. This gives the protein CASSERAAYEQYF.

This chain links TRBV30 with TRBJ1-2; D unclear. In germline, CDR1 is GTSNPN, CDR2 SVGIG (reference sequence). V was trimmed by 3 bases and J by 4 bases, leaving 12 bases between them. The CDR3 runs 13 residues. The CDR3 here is CAWRGLPLYGYTF. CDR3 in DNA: TGTGCCTGGAGGGGCCTACCCCTCTATGGCTACACCTTC.

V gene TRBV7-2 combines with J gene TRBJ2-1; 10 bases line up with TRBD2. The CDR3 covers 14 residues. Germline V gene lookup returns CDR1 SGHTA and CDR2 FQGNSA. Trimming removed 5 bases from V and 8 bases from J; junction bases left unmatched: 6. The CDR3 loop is CASSPRLAGDEQFF. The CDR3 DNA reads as TGTGCCAGCAGCCCCAGACTAGCGGGCGATGAGCAGTTCTTC.

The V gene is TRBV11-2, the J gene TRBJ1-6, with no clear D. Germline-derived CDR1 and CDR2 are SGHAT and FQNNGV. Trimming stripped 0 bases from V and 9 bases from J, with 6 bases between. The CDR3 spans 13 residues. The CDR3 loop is CASSLDLGSPLHF. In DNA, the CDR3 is TGTGCCAGCAGCTTAGATTTGGGTTCACCCCTCCACTTT.

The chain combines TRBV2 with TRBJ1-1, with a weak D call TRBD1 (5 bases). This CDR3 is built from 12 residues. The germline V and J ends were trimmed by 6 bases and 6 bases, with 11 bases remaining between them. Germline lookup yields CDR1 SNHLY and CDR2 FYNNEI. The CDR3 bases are TGTGCCAGCAGGGGGGGTCGAGCTGAAGCTTTCTTT. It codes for CASRGGRAEAFF.

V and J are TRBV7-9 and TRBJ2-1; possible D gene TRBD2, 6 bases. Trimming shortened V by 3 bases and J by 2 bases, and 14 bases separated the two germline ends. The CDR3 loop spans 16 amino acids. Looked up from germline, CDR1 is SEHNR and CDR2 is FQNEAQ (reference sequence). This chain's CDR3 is CASSLYGASAYNEQFF. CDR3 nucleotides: TGTGCCAGCAGCTTGTACGGGGCTAGCGCCTACAATGAGCAGTTCTTC.

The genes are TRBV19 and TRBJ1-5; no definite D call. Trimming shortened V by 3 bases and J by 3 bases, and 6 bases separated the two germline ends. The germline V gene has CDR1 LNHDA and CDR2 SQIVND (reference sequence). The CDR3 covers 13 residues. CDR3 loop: CASSMGYNQPQHF. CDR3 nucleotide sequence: TGTGCCAGTAGTATGGGCTACAATCAGCCCCAGCATTTT.

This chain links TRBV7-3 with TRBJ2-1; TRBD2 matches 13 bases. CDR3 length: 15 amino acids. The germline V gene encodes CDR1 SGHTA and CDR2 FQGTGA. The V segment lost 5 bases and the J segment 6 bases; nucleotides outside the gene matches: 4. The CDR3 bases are TGTGCCAGCAGCGAGACTAGCGGGGGGCCCAATGAGCAGTTCTTC. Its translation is CASSETSGGPNEQFF.

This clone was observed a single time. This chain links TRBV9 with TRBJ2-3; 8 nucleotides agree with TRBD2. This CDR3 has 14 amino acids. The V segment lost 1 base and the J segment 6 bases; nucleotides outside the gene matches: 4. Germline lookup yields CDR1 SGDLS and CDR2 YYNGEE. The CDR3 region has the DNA TGTGCCAGCAGCGTAACGGGGGGGGTCGATACGCAGTATTTT. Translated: CASSVTGGVDTQYF.

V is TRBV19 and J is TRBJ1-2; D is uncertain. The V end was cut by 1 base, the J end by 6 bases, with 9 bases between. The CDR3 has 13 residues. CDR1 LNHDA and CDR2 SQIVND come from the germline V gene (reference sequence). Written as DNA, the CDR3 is TGTGCCAGTAGTATAGGGCAAGGGCATGGCTACACCTTC. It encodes CASSIGQGHGYTF.

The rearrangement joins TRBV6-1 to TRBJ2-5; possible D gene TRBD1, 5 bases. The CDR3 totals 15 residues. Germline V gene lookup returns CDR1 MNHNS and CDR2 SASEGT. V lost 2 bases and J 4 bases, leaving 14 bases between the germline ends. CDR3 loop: CASSERGQAPETQYF. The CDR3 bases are TGTGCCAGCAGTGAACGAGGACAAGCCCCAGAGACCCAGTACTTC.

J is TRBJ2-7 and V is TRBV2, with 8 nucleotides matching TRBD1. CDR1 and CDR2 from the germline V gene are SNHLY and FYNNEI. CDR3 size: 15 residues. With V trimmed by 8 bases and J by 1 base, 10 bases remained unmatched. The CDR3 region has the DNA TGTGCCAGCGAGCTGGACAGGGTAAGATCCTACGAGCAGTACTTC. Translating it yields CASELDRVRSYEQYF.

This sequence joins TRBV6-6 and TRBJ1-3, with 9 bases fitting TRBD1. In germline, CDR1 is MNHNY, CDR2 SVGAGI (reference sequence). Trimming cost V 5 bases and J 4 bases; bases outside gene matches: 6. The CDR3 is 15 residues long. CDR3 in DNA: TGTGCCAGCAGTCAAGTGGGACAGGGAGGAAACACCATATATTTT. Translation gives CASSQVGQGGNTIYF.

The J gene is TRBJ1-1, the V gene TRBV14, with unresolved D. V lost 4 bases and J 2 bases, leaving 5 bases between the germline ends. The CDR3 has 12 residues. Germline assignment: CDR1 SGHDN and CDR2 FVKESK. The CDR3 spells CASSPSNTEAFF. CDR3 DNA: TGTGCCAGCAGCCCGTCCAACACTGAAGCTTTCTTT.

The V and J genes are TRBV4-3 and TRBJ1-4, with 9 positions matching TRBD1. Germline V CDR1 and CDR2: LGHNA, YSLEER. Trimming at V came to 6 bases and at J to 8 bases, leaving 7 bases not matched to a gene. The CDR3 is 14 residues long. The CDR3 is CASRKQGAREKLFF. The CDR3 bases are TGCGCCAGCAGGAAACAGGGGGCAAGGGAAAAACTGTTTTTT.

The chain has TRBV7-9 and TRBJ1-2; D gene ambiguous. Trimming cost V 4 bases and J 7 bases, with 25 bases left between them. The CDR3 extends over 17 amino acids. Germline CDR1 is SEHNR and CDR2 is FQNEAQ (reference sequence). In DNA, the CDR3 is TGTGCCAGCAGCTCAGGCGAAGTTCCCCGGGCAAGGTTTGGCTACACCTTC. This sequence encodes CASSSGEVPRARFGYTF.

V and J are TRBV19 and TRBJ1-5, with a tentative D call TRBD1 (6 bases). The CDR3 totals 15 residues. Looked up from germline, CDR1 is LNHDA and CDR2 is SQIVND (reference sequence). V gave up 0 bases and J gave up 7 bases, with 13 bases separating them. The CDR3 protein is CASSIEGGVGQPQHF. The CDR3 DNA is TGTGCCAGTAGTATAGAAGGGGGAGTAGGCCAGCCCCAGCATTTT.

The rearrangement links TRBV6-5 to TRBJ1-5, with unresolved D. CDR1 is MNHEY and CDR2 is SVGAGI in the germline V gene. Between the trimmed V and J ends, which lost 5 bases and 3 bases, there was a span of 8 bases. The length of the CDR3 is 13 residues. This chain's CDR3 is CASSLTYNQPQHF. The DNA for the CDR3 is TGTGCCAGCAGTCTAACCTACAATCAGCCCCAGCATTTT.